This T cell receptor (beta chain) was recorded in a study of T cell repertoires in cytomegalovirus infection. Study in general: Public TCR beta signatures marked donors with CMV infection and the matching HLA.

TCRdb analysed the reads with MiXCR anew, one entry per CDR3 protein. This sample has under 250,000 distinct CDR3 sequences, with around 6.4% found just once. In this sample, this clonotype turned up many times. Its antigen is unidentified. Study observations and caveats: CMV-specific TCR beta clonotypes restricted by HLA-C were the ones dominating the ex vivo response.

CDR3 length: 15 amino acids. With V trimmed by 3 bases and J by 3 bases, 7 bases remained unmatched. From germline, CDR1 is SGHTA and CDR2 FQGNSA. V is TRBV7-2 and J is TRBJ2-7; TRBD1 matches 8 bases. The TCR was taken from a human donor in good health (CMV status not recorded). Some clones in this sample may be carry-over from other donors' samples. Sample: PBMCs. DNA of the CDR3: TGTGCCAGCAGCTTGGGACAGGTCGAAATCTACGAGCAGTACTTC. This sequence encodes CASSLGQVEIYEQYF.